This is a list of T cell receptor beta chains from one sample in a study of blood T cell repertoires in COVID-19. Sequencing was performed with immunoSEQ multiplex PCR; in TCRdb, only in-frame clones are kept and a portion is missing. This sample has 150,000 to 200,000 clones, with approximately 93% found just once. The sample consisted of peripheral blood. These receptors all come from a woman aged 55 to 70 with COVID-19, enrolled during active disease. Both conserved end residues are part of each CDR3. A D gene is named only where the DNA matches it firmly. Only some rows state a clone size, as once, few, many or a class for expanded clones.

J,V,size,D,CDR3,DNA
TRBJ2-1,TRBV5-1,NA,TRBD2,CASSLVAGGPNEQFF,TGCGCCAGCAGCTTGGTGGCGGGGGGGCCCAATGAGCAGTTCTTC
TRBJ1-4,TRBV21-1,NA,NA,CASSKALGMGRGEKLFF,TGTGCCAGCAGCAAAGCCCTGGGGATGGGGAGAGGGGAAAAACTGTTTTTT
TRBJ1-6,TRBV6-1,once,NA,CASSETLPGGGSPLHF,TGTGCCAGCAGTGAAACTCTACCGGGAGGAGGGTCACCCCTCCACTTT
TRBJ1-1,TRBV4-1,NA,TRBD1,CASSRDRVTNTEAFF,TGCGCCAGCAGCCGGGACAGGGTTACGAACACTGAAGCTTTCTTT
TRBJ2-1,TRBV2,NA,NA,CASSDWAPAGEQFF,TGTGCCAGCAGTGATTGGGCCCCGGCAGGTGAGCAGTTCTTC
TRBJ1-5,TRBV18,NA,NA,CASSLEDSNPSNQPQHF,TGTGCCAGCTCACTGGAGGACAGTAACCCGAGCAATCAGCCCCAGCATTTT
TRBJ2-3,TRBV4-2,NA,NA,CASSQDSLTDTQYF,TGTGCCAGCAGCCAAGATTCCCTCACAGATACGCAGTATTTT
TRBJ2-7,TRBV29-1,NA,TRBD1,CSAQTPDRAYEQYF,TGCAGCGCACAAACTCCGGACAGGGCCTACGAGCAGTACTTC
TRBJ1-4,TRBV5-6,once,TRBD1,CASSAYRGDEKLFF,TGTGCCAGCAGCGCTTACAGGGGGGATGAAAAACTGTTTTTT
TRBJ2-5,TRBV12-5,NA,TRBD2,CASGPPILAGGLGGTQYF,TGTGCTAGTGGTCCTCCCATACTAGCGGGGGGCCTAGGAGGGACCCAGTACTTC
TRBJ2-2,TRBV9,NA,NA,CASSAVGTPNTGELFF,TGTGCCAGCAGCGCAGTTGGGACACCTAACACCGGGGAGCTGTTTTTT
TRBJ1-6,TRBV7-3,NA,TRBD1,CASSPRGQSPLHF,TGTGCCAGCAGCCCCAGGGGGCAATCACCCCTCCACTTT
TRBJ2-7,TRBV7-9,NA,NA,CASAAGSYEQYF,TGTGCCAGCGCAGCAGGCTCCTACGAGCAGTACTTC
TRBJ1-1,TRBV20-1,NA,NA,CSASNGGVEAFF,TGCAGTGCTAGTAACGGAGGGGTTGAAGCTTTCTTT
TRBJ2-5,TRBV4-1,NA,TRBD1,CASSVDREETQYF,TGCGCCAGCAGCGTGGACAGGGAAGAGACCCAGTACTTC